This is a list of T cell receptor beta chains from one sample in a study of CD8+ T cells in alopecia areata. The data were produced by immunoSEQ multiplex PCR, yet TCRdb's version contains in-frame clones alone and is incomplete. Here the sample spans hundreds of thousands of clones, 58% being singletons. The sequencing used CD4+ T cells sorted from blood, collected at week 24, from a patient treated with tofacitinib. These receptors were taken from a human donor with alopecia areata. The CDR3 runs from the conserved cysteine through the conserved F or W. Fields, in order: J gene, D gene, V gene, clone size, CDR3 DNA, CDR3 protein. D genes are given only for firm matches. Size is omitted from some rows. Given values are once, few, many or a class for expanded clones.

j_call: TRBJ2-5; d_call: TRBD2; v_call: TRBV13; clone_size: -; cdr3_nt: TGTGCCAGCAGCTTGGGACTAGCGGGGAGAGAGACCCAGTACTTC; cdr3_aa: CASSLGLAGRETQYF
j_call: TRBJ2-7; d_call: -; v_call: TRBV7-2; clone_size: few; cdr3_nt: TGTGCCAGCAGTCTAGGAAGGCAGTCCTACGAGCAGTACTTC; cdr3_aa: CASSLGRQSYEQYF
j_call: TRBJ2-7; d_call: TRBD1; v_call: TRBV9; clone_size: -; cdr3_nt: TGTGCCAGCAGCAGACAGGGGGCCCCCGGTTACGAGCAGTACTTC; cdr3_aa: CASSRQGAPGYEQYF
j_call: TRBJ1-1; d_call: -; v_call: TRBV30; clone_size: -; cdr3_nt: TGTGCCTGGAGTGTTTGGGAGAACACTGAAGCTTTCTTT; cdr3_aa: CAWSVWENTEAFF
j_call: TRBJ2-7; d_call: -; v_call: TRBV15; clone_size: few; cdr3_nt: TGTGCCACCAGCAGAGATGGGGTCGAGCAGTACTTC; cdr3_aa: CATSRDGVEQYF
j_call: TRBJ2-5; d_call: -; v_call: TRBV4-1; clone_size: few; cdr3_nt: TGCGCCAGCAGCAGAACAGGGTTCGGTCAAGAGACCCAGTACTTC; cdr3_aa: CASSRTGFGQETQYF
j_call: TRBJ2-5; d_call: -; v_call: TRBV5-4; clone_size: few; cdr3_nt: TGTGCCAGCAGACACCGACGGGACGAAGAGACCCAGTACTTC; cdr3_aa: CASRHRRDEETQYF
j_call: TRBJ1-1; d_call: -; v_call: TRBV7-7; clone_size: few; cdr3_nt: TGTGCTAGCAGCGAAGCGGAGGACACTGAAGCTTTCTTT; cdr3_aa: CASSEAEDTEAFF
j_call: TRBJ2-3; d_call: -; v_call: TRBV4-2; clone_size: -; cdr3_nt: TGTGCCAGCAGCCAAGATTCCCCAACAGATACGCAGTATTTT; cdr3_aa: CASSQDSPTDTQYF
j_call: TRBJ1-1; d_call: -; v_call: TRBV6-6; clone_size: -; cdr3_nt: TGTGCCAGCACCAACCTTGGACACCTGAACACTGAAGCTTTCTTT; cdr3_aa: CASTNLGHLNTEAFF
j_call: TRBJ2-6; d_call: -; v_call: TRBV4-1; clone_size: -; cdr3_nt: TGCGCCAGCAGCCATTTACAGGGAAGAAAAAACTCTGGGGCCAACGTCCTGACTTTC; cdr3_aa: CASSHLQGRKNSGANVLTF
j_call: TRBJ1-1; d_call: -; v_call: TRBV7-2; clone_size: -; cdr3_nt: TGTGCCAGCAGCTTACAGTGGGACACTGAAGCTTTCTTT; cdr3_aa: CASSLQWDTEAFF
j_call: TRBJ2-7; d_call: -; v_call: TRBV6-1; clone_size: -; cdr3_nt: TGTGCCGGGACGGTCTACTACGAGCAGTACTTC; cdr3_aa: CAGTVYYEQYF
j_call: TRBJ1-5; d_call: -; v_call: TRBV27; clone_size: -; cdr3_nt: TGTGCCAGCAGCCCCAATAGCAATCAGCCCCAGCATTTT; cdr3_aa: CASSPNSNQPQHF
j_call: TRBJ2-7; d_call: -; v_call: TRBV4-1; clone_size: -; cdr3_nt: TGCGCCAGCAGCCAAATCTCGAACCCCGCCGACTACGAGCAGTACTTC; cdr3_aa: CASSQISNPADYEQYF
j_call: TRBJ2-7; d_call: TRBD1; v_call: TRBV5-1; clone_size: -; cdr3_nt: TGCGCCAGCAGCCCCGGGACAGGGGTCTCCTACGAGCAGTACTTC; cdr3_aa: CASSPGTGVSYEQYF
j_call: TRBJ2-3; d_call: -; v_call: TRBV9; clone_size: few; cdr3_nt: TGTGCCAGCAGCGTAGGTGATGGGAGATTGACAGATACGCAGTATTTT; cdr3_aa: CASSVGDGRLTDTQYF
j_call: TRBJ1-1; d_call: TRBD1; v_call: TRBV4-3; clone_size: -; cdr3_nt: TGCGCCAGCAGCCAAGCCAGGGGGGGCATTCGGAACACTGAAGCTTTCTTT; cdr3_aa: CASSQARGGIRNTEAFF
j_call: TRBJ1-3; d_call: -; v_call: TRBV7-2; clone_size: few; cdr3_nt: TGTGCCAGCAGCTTTGTCGGATCCTCCCGTCCGGGAAACACCATATATTTT; cdr3_aa: CASSFVGSSRPGNTIYF
j_call: TRBJ1-1; d_call: -; v_call: TRBV7-9; clone_size: -; cdr3_nt: TGTGCCAGCAGCTTGTGGCAGGAGGCCGCTGAAGCTTTCTTT; cdr3_aa: CASSLWQEAAEAFF
j_call: TRBJ2-5; d_call: -; v_call: TRBV29-1; clone_size: few; cdr3_nt: TGCAGCGGTTACGGCCTCCAAGAGACCCAGTACTTC; cdr3_aa: CSGYGLQETQYF
j_call: TRBJ1-6; d_call: -; v_call: TRBV4-1; clone_size: -; cdr3_nt: TGCGCCAGCAGCCAAGAATCTGGGAGCTCCTATAATTCACCCCTCCACTTT; cdr3_aa: CASSQESGSSYNSPLHF
j_call: TRBJ2-7; d_call: -; v_call: TRBV2; clone_size: -; cdr3_nt: TGTGCCAGCACGGCAGGGGACTACGAGCAGTACTTC; cdr3_aa: CASTAGDYEQYF
j_call: TRBJ1-2; d_call: -; v_call: TRBV30; clone_size: once; cdr3_nt: TGTGCCTGGAGTGCAACTGGTATCACCTTC; cdr3_aa: CAWSATGITF
j_call: TRBJ2-5; d_call: -; v_call: TRBV6-1; clone_size: few; cdr3_nt: TGTGCCAGCAGGCCGGCCGGCCCCGGGGCCCAGTACTTC; cdr3_aa: CASRPAGPGAQYF
j_call: TRBJ2-2; d_call: TRBD1; v_call: TRBV18; clone_size: -; cdr3_nt: TGTGCCAGCTCACCGGGACAGGGGAACACCGGGGAGCTGTTTTTT; cdr3_aa: CASSPGQGNTGELFF
j_call: TRBJ2-6; d_call: -; v_call: TRBV30; clone_size: -; cdr3_nt: TGTGCCTGGGACGGAGATTACTCTGGGGCCAACGTCCTGACTTTC; cdr3_aa: CAWDGDYSGANVLTF
j_call: TRBJ1-5; d_call: TRBD1; v_call: TRBV15; clone_size: -; cdr3_nt: TGTGCCACCAGCAGGGACAGGCGCAATCAGCCCCAGCATTTT; cdr3_aa: CATSRDRRNQPQHF
j_call: TRBJ2-5; d_call: -; v_call: TRBV27; clone_size: -; cdr3_nt: TGTGCCAGCAGTTATCAAGAGACCCAGTACTTC; cdr3_aa: CASSYQETQYF
j_call: TRBJ2-5; d_call: -; v_call: TRBV13; clone_size: -; cdr3_nt: TGTGCCAGCAGCTTATTGCAAGAGACCCAGTACTTC; cdr3_aa: CASSLLQETQYF
j_call: TRBJ1-4; d_call: TRBD1; v_call: TRBV11-2; clone_size: -; cdr3_nt: TGTGCCAGCAGCTGGCGGGACAGGGGTGAAAAACTGTTTTTT; cdr3_aa: CASSWRDRGEKLFF
j_call: TRBJ2-2; d_call: TRBD1; v_call: TRBV6-5; clone_size: -; cdr3_nt: TGTGCCAGCAGGACAGGGACAGGATACACCGGGGAGCTGTTTTTT; cdr3_aa: CASRTGTGYTGELFF
j_call: TRBJ2-7; d_call: -; v_call: TRBV11-1; clone_size: -; cdr3_nt: TGTGCCAGCAGCTTAGAAGGCGGCAGGGAAGGCGAGCAGTACTTC; cdr3_aa: CASSLEGGREGEQYF
j_call: TRBJ2-6; d_call: TRBD2; v_call: TRBV27; clone_size: -; cdr3_nt: TGTGCCAGCAGTTTACGAGCTAGCGGGGGTACTGGGGCCAACGTCCTGACTTTC; cdr3_aa: CASSLRASGGTGANVLTF
j_call: TRBJ1-6; d_call: TRBD1; v_call: TRBV4-1; clone_size: few; cdr3_nt: TGCGCCAGCAGCCAAGAGGGGATTCTTACAGGGGGCGCGGGAAATTCACCCCTCCACTTT; cdr3_aa: CASSQEGILTGGAGNSPLHF
j_call: TRBJ1-1; d_call: TRBD1; v_call: TRBV9; clone_size: -; cdr3_nt: TGTGCCAGCAGCGTACAGGGGGCCTTGAACACTGAAGCTTTCTTT; cdr3_aa: CASSVQGALNTEAFF
j_call: TRBJ1-4; d_call: TRBD1; v_call: TRBV25-1; clone_size: few; cdr3_nt: TGTGCCAGCAGTCTCCGAGACAGGGGAGAAAAACTGTTTTTT; cdr3_aa: CASSLRDRGEKLFF
j_call: TRBJ2-1; d_call: -; v_call: TRBV9; clone_size: -; cdr3_nt: TGTGCCAGCAGCGTCGGGGGTATCAATGAGCAGTTCTTC; cdr3_aa: CASSVGGINEQFF
j_call: TRBJ2-5; d_call: -; v_call: TRBV28; clone_size: -; cdr3_nt: TGTGCCAGCAGTGGGAGGAGAGAGACCCAGTACTTC; cdr3_aa: CASSGRRETQYF
j_call: TRBJ1-1; d_call: -; v_call: TRBV6-5; clone_size: -; cdr3_nt: TGTGCCAGCAGTTACCTAGGGAGAACTGAAGCTTTCTTT; cdr3_aa: CASSYLGRTEAFF
j_call: TRBJ2-2; d_call: -; v_call: TRBV9; clone_size: few; cdr3_nt: TGTGCCAGCAGCCCCCGGTCTAACGGGGAGCTGTTTTTT; cdr3_aa: CASSPRSNGELFF
j_call: TRBJ1-2; d_call: -; v_call: TRBV2; clone_size: -; cdr3_nt: TGTGCCAGCGGGGACGTCGCCTATGGCTACACCTTC; cdr3_aa: CASGDVAYGYTF
j_call: TRBJ2-2; d_call: -; v_call: TRBV6-6; clone_size: -; cdr3_nt: TGTGCCAGCAGGGGGCCCGAGAGCGGGGAGCTGTTTTTT; cdr3_aa: CASRGPESGELFF
j_call: TRBJ2-3; d_call: TRBD1; v_call: TRBV2; clone_size: -; cdr3_nt: TGTGCCAGCAGTGCGGACAGGGGGAGGGATACGCAGTATTTT; cdr3_aa: CASSADRGRDTQYF
j_call: TRBJ2-2; d_call: -; v_call: TRBV20-1; clone_size: -; cdr3_nt: TGCAGTGCCACAGTATGGGGGGAGCTGTTTTTT; cdr3_aa: CSATVWGELFF
j_call: TRBJ2-7; d_call: TRBD1; v_call: TRBV5-1; clone_size: few; cdr3_nt: TGCGCCAGCAGCTTGCGGGACAGGGAGGACGAGCAGTACTTC; cdr3_aa: CASSLRDREDEQYF
j_call: TRBJ2-7; d_call: -; v_call: TRBV10-3; clone_size: few; cdr3_nt: TGTGCCATCAGTGAAGGCGGCGAGCAGTACTTC; cdr3_aa: CAISEGGEQYF
j_call: TRBJ2-1; d_call: TRBD1; v_call: TRBV29-1; clone_size: few; cdr3_nt: TGCAGCGTAGTGGGACAGGGGTCCTACAATGAGCAGTTCTTC; cdr3_aa: CSVVGQGSYNEQFF
j_call: TRBJ2-7; d_call: -; v_call: TRBV5-1; clone_size: few; cdr3_nt: TGCGCCAGCAGTAAGGCCACCCAGAGGTTCTTC; cdr3_aa: CASSKATQRFF
j_call: TRBJ1-2; d_call: -; v_call: TRBV5-1; clone_size: -; cdr3_nt: TGCGCCAGCAGCTTGGTTTCGGGGTCCCATGGCTACACCTTC; cdr3_aa: CASSLVSGSHGYTF
j_call: TRBJ2-1; d_call: -; v_call: TRBV2; clone_size: -; cdr3_nt: TGTGCCAGCAAGGTGGATGAGCAGTTCTTC; cdr3_aa: CASKVDEQFF